These 14 T cell receptor beta chains were sequenced from one sample in a study of persistence of HIV-infected CD4 T cells. Overlapping HIV-1 Gag 15-mer peptides at 0.95 to 1 ug per peptide per mL were used. CD40L-negative CD69-negative CD45RO-high memory CD4+ T cells were sorted as populations depleted of antigen-responding cells. What these receptors recognize is not known. The libraries were made with immunoSEQ version 4 in survey mode. TCRdb keeps only in-frame clones here, not all; method: immunoSEQ multiplex PCR. The sample records around 30,000 clones, around four fifths being singletons. This material consisted of CD4+ T cells sorted from PBMCs after roughly 18-hour stimulation, taken from a patient who received antiretroviral therapy. The receptors shown here come from an adult woman with HIV who was CMV-seropositive.

This chain joins TRBV5-1 and TRBJ2-7; D is perhaps TRBD2 (7 bases). The CDR3 is made up of 17 amino acids. Germline CDR1 and CDR2: SGHRS and YFSETQ. V was trimmed by 6 bases and J by 1 base, leaving 23 bases between them. CDR3 sequence (DNA): TGCGCCAGCACCCCACGTGGGGGGGCGATACGATCCTACGAGCAGTACTTC. It encodes CASTPRGGAIRSYEQYF.

The chain recombines TRBV9 with TRBJ1-6; D ambiguous. The germline CDR1 and CDR2 sequences are SGDLS and YYNGEE. The CDR3 runs to 16 residues. With 4 bases removed from V and 13 bases from J, the gap between germline ends came to 24 bases. CDR3 protein: CASSLKPAGNPLPLHF. As DNA, the CDR3 is TGTGCCAGCAGCCTCAAACCGGCGGGGAACCCCCTCCCCCTCCACTTT.

V usage is TRBV5-1 and J usage is TRBJ1-3; the D gene is possibly TRBD1 (6 bases). The CDR3 contains 16 residues. Looked up from germline, CDR1 is SGHRS and CDR2 is YFSETQ. V lost 3 bases, J lost 4 bases, and 17 bases lay in between. The CDR3 sequence is CASSSTGQTWGNTIYF. In DNA, the CDR3 is TGCGCCAGCAGCTCAACGGGACAAACGTGGGGAAACACCATATATTTT. Together with reference TRBV5-1 and TRBJ1-3, the CDR3 gives the full variable domain: KAGVTQTPRYLIKTRGQQVTLSCSPISGHRSVSWYQQTPGQGLQFLFEYFSETQRNKGNFPGRFSGRQFSNSRSEMNVSTLELGDSALYLCASSSTGQTWGNTIYFGEGSWLTVV.

The genes are TRBV18 and TRBJ1-1; weak D call: TRBD1 (5 bases). The CDR3 sequence is 13 residues long. Germline CDR1 KGHSH, CDR2 LQKENI. Trimming stripped 3 bases from V and 10 bases from J, with 15 bases between. CDR3 DNA: TGTGCCAGCTCACCTATAACTGATGGGGGAGCTTTCTTT. It translates to CASSPITDGGAFF.

The gene calls are TRBV19 and TRBJ1-2; a possible D gene is TRBD1 (5 bases). V was cut by 5 bases and J by 7 bases, with 14 bases left in between. Germline CDR1 reads LNHDA; CDR2 reads SQIVND (reference sequence). The CDR3 is 13 amino acids. This CDR3 reads CASSDSGTFGYTF. CDR3 sequence (DNA): TGTGCCAGTAGTGACTCGGGGACTTTTGGCTACACCTTC.

The J gene is TRBJ2-1, the V gene TRBV2; 9 positions agree with TRBD2. The CDR3 contains 16 residues. J was trimmed by 6 bases and V by 2 bases; bases with no gene match: 8. The V gene's germline CDR1 is SNHLY and CDR2 FYNNEI. The CDR3 here is CASSEFKLAGRNEQFF. The CDR3 DNA sequence: TGTGCCAGCAGTGAATTTAAGCTAGCGGGACGCAATGAGCAGTTCTTC. The full variable domain, its missing parts supplied by reference TRBV2 and TRBJ2-1, is EPEVTQTPSHQVTQMGQEVILRCVPISNHLYFYWYRQILGQKVEFLVSFYNNEISEKSEIFDDQFSVERPDGSNFTLKIRSTKLEDSAMYFCASSEFKLAGRNEQFFGPGTRLTVL.

V usage is TRBV2 and J usage is TRBJ2-1; D is uncertain. The CDR3 spans 11 residues. Looked up from germline, CDR1 is SNHLY and CDR2 is FYNNEI. Between the trimmed V and J ends, which lost 7 bases and 6 bases, there was a span of 7 bases. Here the CDR3 reads CASTVLNEQFF. The CDR3 bases are TGTGCCAGCACAGTCCTCAATGAGCAGTTCTTC.

The chain carries TRBV5-6 and TRBJ1-1; TRBD1 is a possible D gene (5 bases). V lost 7 bases, J lost 5 bases, and 18 bases lay in between. Germline lookup yields CDR1 SGHDT and CDR2 YYEEEE. This CDR3 region has 14 residues. DNA of the CDR3: TGTGCCAGCCGCCTCGGGGGAATAGGAACTGAAGCTTTCTTT. It codes for CASRLGGIGTEAFF.

The rearrangement links TRBV19 to TRBJ2-1, with D uncertain. Trimming shortened V by 3 bases and J by 12 bases, and 15 bases separated the two germline ends. Germline CDR1 is LNHDA and CDR2 is SQIVND (reference sequence). This CDR3 contains 13 residues. CDR3 in amino acids: CASSIRHPTGQFF. The DNA for the CDR3 is TGTGCCAGTAGTATTCGTCACCCTACGGGGCAGTTCTTC.

As for this clone: This CDR3 is also generated by other DNA sequences in the sample. The V and J genes are TRBV18 and TRBJ1-3, with D hard to call. Germline V CDR1 and CDR2: KGHSH, LQKENI. Trimming left V 2 bases short and J 0 bases short, with 11 bases between. This CDR3 spans 16 amino acids. Here the CDR3 DNA reads TGTGCCAGCTCACCAGGCGTCAGAGGCTCTGGAAACACCATATATTTT. The encoded protein is CASSPGVRGSGNTIYF. The full variable domain, its missing parts supplied by reference TRBV18 and TRBJ1-3, is NAGVMQNPRHLVRRRGQEARLRCSPMKGHSHVYWYRQLPEEGLKFMVYLQKENIIDESGMPKERFSAEFPKEGPSILRIQQVVRGDSAAYFCASSPGVRGSGNTIYFGEGSWLTVV.

This rearrangement joins TRBV29-1 to TRBJ1-2; 7 bases fit TRBD1. With 4 bases clipped from V and 2 bases from J, the junction kept 10 bases outside the gene matches. There are 15 residues in the CDR3. Germline CDR1 reads SQVTM; CDR2 reads ANQGSEA. The CDR3 reads CSVGIGRGVNYGYTF. The CDR3 DNA sequence: TGCAGCGTTGGGATTGGCAGGGGGGTAAACTATGGCTACACCTTC.

The rearrangement links TRBV13 to TRBJ2-3; tentative D call: TRBD1 (5 bases). V shed 7 bases and J shed 5 bases, with 10 bases lying between them. This CDR3 is built from 12 residues. Germline V gene data show CDR1 as PRHDT and CDR2 as FYEKMQ (reference sequence). The CDR3 sequence is CASKGQGDTQYF. CDR3 bases: TGTGCCAGCAAAGGCCAGGGAGATACGCAGTATTTT.

The chain has TRBV20-1 and TRBJ1-5; D not resolved. The germline V and J ends were trimmed by 5 bases and 0 bases, with 26 bases remaining between them. Germline lookup yields CDR1 DFQATT and CDR2 SNEGSKA (reference sequence). This CDR3 region has 19 residues. The CDR3 is CSAGGKSKARQTSNQPQHF. In DNA form, the CDR3 reads TGCAGTGCTGGTGGGAAATCTAAGGCAAGGCAAACTAGCAATCAGCCCCAGCATTTT.

The V call is TRBV5-5, the J call TRBJ1-1; tentatively, D is TRBD1 (5 bases). Germline assignment: CDR1 SGHKS and CDR2 YYEKEE (reference sequence). The length of the CDR3 is 14 residues. V lost 1 base and J lost 6, with 13 bases in between. CDR3 sequence: CASSLTTQGPEAFF. The CDR3 DNA sequence: TGTGCCAGCAGCTTGACAACCCAGGGTCCTGAAGCTTTCTTT.